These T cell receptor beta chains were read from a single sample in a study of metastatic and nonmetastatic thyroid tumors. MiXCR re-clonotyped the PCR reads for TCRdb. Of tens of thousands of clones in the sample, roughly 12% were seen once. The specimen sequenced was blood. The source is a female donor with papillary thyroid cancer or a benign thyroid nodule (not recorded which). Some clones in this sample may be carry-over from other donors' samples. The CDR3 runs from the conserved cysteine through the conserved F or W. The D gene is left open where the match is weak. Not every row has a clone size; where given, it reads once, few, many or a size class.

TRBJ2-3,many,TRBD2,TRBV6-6,TGTGCCAGCAGACCTATGGGGCTAGCGGAATCCACAGATACGCAGTATTTT,CASRPMGLAESTDTQYF
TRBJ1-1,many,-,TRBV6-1,TGTGCCAGTTCCAGGGACCTCATGAACACTGAAGCTTTCTTT,CASSRDLMNTEAFF
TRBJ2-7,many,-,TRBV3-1,TGTGCCAGCAGCCAAGGTGAGGGGGTTCTCCCCTACGAGCAGTACTTC,CASSQGEGVLPYEQYF
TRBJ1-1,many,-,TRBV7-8,TGTGCCAGCAGCTTGAAAGAGGGGGTTTGGGGGGTCAGGACTGAAGCTTTCTTT,CASSLKEGVWGVRTEAFF
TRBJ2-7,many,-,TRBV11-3,TGTGCCAGCAGCTTGGGCGGGACAGCTATCTACGAGCAGTACTTC,CASSLGGTAIYEQYF
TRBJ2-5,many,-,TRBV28,TGTCCCCCCCTCCGGTTTGAGACCCAGTACTTC,CPPLRFETQYF
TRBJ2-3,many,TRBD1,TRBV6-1,TGTGCCAGCAGCAAGGACAGGGGAGATACGCAGTATTTT,CASSKDRGDTQYF
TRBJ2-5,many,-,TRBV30,TGTGCCTGGAGTGAGTGGGATAGGGGTAGTTCGGAAGAGACCCAGTACTTC,CAWSEWDRGSSEETQYF
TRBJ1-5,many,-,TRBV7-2,TGTGCCAGCAGCTTACGAGGGAATCAGCCCCAGCATTTT,CASSLRGNQPQHF
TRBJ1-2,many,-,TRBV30,TGTGCCTGGAGTCCCCCCGGCAGGGACGGCTACACCTTC,CAWSPPGRDGYTF
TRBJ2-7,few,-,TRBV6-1,TGTGCCAGCAGTGAAGGGCCCCCCCTCGGGGTATCTACCTACGAGCAGTACTTC,CASSEGPPLGVSTYEQYF
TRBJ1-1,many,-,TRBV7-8,TGTGCCAGCAGCTTCCGAGACACTGAAGCTTTCTTT,CASSFRDTEAFF
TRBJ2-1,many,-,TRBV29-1,TGCAGCTCAGGTTTCTCCTACAATGAGCAGTTCTTC,CSSGFSYNEQFF
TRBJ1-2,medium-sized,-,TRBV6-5,TGTGCCAGCAGTTACGACCATCTCGAGGGCTACACCTTC,CASSYDHLEGYTF
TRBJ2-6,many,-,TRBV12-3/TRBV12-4,TGTGCCAGCAGTTTAGGTGGGGCCAACGTCCTGACTTTC,CASSLGGANVLTF
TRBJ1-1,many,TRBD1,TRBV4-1,TGCGCCAGCAGCCAAACCCCACAGGGGGGCTTCGACACTGAAGCTTTCTTT,CASSQTPQGGFDTEAFF
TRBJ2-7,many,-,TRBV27,TGTGCCAGCAGCAAGGGTTTGGACGAGCAGTACTTC,CASSKGLDEQYF
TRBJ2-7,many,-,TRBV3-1,TGTGCCAGCAGCCAAGATCGTAACGGCCCCTTTGACGAGCAGTACTTC,CASSQDRNGPFDEQYF
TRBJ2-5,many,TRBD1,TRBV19,TGTGCCAGTGCTCCGGAGGGGACAGGGGTGGAGACCCAGTACTTC,CASAPEGTGVETQYF
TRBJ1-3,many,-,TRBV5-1,TGCGCCAGCAGCGGGGACGGTTACTCTGGAAACACCATATATTTT,CASSGDGYSGNTIYF
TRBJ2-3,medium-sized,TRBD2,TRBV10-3,TGTGCCATCAGTGACGATTCCAGCGGGAGGGGAGATACGCAGTATTTT,CAISDDSSGRGDTQYF
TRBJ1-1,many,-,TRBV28,TGTGCCAGCAGTTGGAGGCGGGCTGAAGCTTTCTTT,CASSWRRAEAFF
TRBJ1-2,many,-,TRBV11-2,TGTGCCAGCAGCGCCGCAGGGGTGTATGGCTACACCTTC,CASSAAGVYGYTF
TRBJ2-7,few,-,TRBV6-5,TGTGCCATCAGTTCTAGCAGGGAGCAGTACTTC,CAISSSREQYF
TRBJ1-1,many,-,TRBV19,TGTGCCAGTAAATGGAACACTGAAGCTTTCTTT,CASKWNTEAFF
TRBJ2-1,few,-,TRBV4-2,TGTGCCAGCAGCACGCTTAGGGCTAGCGACTCCTACAATGAGCAGTTCTTC,CASSTLRASDSYNEQFF
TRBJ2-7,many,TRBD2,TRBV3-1,TGTGCCAGCAGCCAAGAAGGCCTAGCGGGAGGAACCTACGAGCAGTACTTC,CASSQEGLAGGTYEQYF
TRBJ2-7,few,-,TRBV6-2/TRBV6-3,TGTGCCAGCAGGGGCCTGGGGGCCGGCTCCTACGAGCAGTACTTC,CASRGLGAGSYEQYF
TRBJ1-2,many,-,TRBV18,TGTGCCAGCTCTCTTGACGGGTATGGCTACACCTTC,CASSLDGYGYTF
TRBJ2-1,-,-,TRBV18,TGTGCCAGCTCACCAGGGGGTGAAGGCAATGAGCAGTTCTTC,CASSPGGEGNEQFF
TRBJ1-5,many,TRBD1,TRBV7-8,TGTGCCAGCAGCTTGGCAGGGGGACCCAATCAGCCCCAGCATTTT,CASSLAGGPNQPQHF
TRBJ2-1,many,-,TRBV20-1,TGCAGTGCTAGAGTGGAGGGACTTCGAAATGAGCAGTTCTTC,CSARVEGLRNEQFF
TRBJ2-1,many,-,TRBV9,TGTGCCAGCAGCGTGAGCGGGCCTACCTACAATGAGCAGTTCTTC,CASSVSGPTYNEQFF
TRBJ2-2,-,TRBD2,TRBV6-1,TGTGCCAGCAGTGTGCTAGCGGGAGGGGCAGGCGGGGAGCTGTTTTTT,CASSVLAGGAGGELFF
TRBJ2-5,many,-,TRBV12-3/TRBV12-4,TGTGCCAGCAGTTTAACGGACAGCCAAGAGACCCAGTACTTC,CASSLTDSQETQYF
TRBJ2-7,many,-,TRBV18,TGTGCCAGCTCACCCGGTTTAGGCGAGCAGTACTTC,CASSPGLGEQYF
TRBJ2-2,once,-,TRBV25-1,TGTACCAGCAAGTCTGCGGGGTTAGCCGCCGGGGAGCTGTTTTTT,CTSKSAGLAAGELFF
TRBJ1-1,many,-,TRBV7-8,TGTGCCAGCAGCTCGGGGAACGGAGCTGAAGCTTTCTTT,CASSSGNGAEAFF
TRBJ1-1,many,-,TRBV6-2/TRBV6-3,TGTGCCAGCAGTTCCTCGTTGAACACTGAAGCTTTCTTT,CASSSSLNTEAFF
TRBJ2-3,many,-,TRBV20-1,TGCAGTGCTAGTCCACTTACAGATACGCAGTATTTT,CSASPLTDTQYF
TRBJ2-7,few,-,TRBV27,TGTGCCAGCAGTTTGACCGGGGGTAGCCACGAGGAGTACTTC,CASSLTGGSHEEYF
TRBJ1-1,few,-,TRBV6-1,TGTGCCAGCAGTGTGACAGTGAACACTGAAGCTTTCTTT,CASSVTVNTEAFF
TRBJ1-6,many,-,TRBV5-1,TGCGCCAGCAGCCAGACCGGGGGGTTCTCAAATTCACCCCTCCACTTT,CASSQTGGFSNSPLHF
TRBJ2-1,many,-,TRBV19,TGTGCCAGTAGCCGGACTGCCGGGGATGAGCAGTTCTTC,CASSRTAGDEQFF
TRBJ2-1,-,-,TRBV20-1,TGCAGTGCTAGAGATCCTATGAGCTCCTACAATGAGCAGTTCTTC,CSARDPMSSYNEQFF
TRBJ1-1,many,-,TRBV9,TGTGCCAGCAGCACACTAAAGGGGAACACTGAAGCTTTCTTT,CASSTLKGNTEAFF
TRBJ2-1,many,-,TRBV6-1,TGTGCCAGCAGTACCGGACCAGGCAATGAGCAGTTCTTC,CASSTGPGNEQFF
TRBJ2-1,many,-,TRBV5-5,TGTGCCAGCAGCTTGGTGTTGACTAAAATCGAGCAGTTCTTC,CASSLVLTKIEQFF
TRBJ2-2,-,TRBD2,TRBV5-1,TGCGCCAGCAGCTTAATCTCAGGCGGGAGGATCACCGGGGAGCTGTTTTTT,CASSLISGGRITGELFF
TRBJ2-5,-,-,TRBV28,TGTGCCAGCGGTTTATCTACCACCCCCCTGGAGACCCAGTACTTC,CASGLSTTPLETQYF